This record concerns one TCR beta chain sequence. This sample was taken from a study of regulatory T cells in long-lasting Graves disease. Researchers made TCR beta libraries by using iRepertoire HTBI primers and running Arm-PCR on CDR3 regions. TCRdb analysed the multiplex PCR reads with MiXCR anew, one entry per CDR3 protein. This sample has 360,000 or so distinct CDR3 sequences, with 12% found just once. Time point noted: newly diagnosed GD, antithyroid drugs for less than 3 months. PBMC-extracted RNA yielded the TCR library. The length of the CDR3 is 16 residues. Trimming pared 3 bases from V and 4 bases from J, leaving 13 bases between. Germline CDR1 and CDR2: SGHAT and FQNNGV. The sample was also reused in another study, on T cells in Graves' hyperthyroidism and ophthalmopathy. That source notes: Initially, a first-round RT-PCR of the TCR CDR3 employed the HTBI primer set.

The TCR originated in a woman aged 18-29 years with Graves disease. The J gene is TRBJ2-6, the V gene TRBV11-2; the D gene is possibly TRBD2 (6 bases). The specimen was peripheral blood mononuclear cells (PBMCs), collected at new diagnosis, from a patient treated with antithyroid drugs. In DNA form, the CDR3 reads TGTGCCAGCAGCTTTGGGGGGAGGCGCGGGGCCAACGTCCTGACTTTC. Its translation: CASSFGGRRGANVLTF.